This is a list of T cell receptor beta chains from one sample in a study of blood T cell repertoires in COVID-19. Data came from immunoSEQ multiplex PCR; TCRdb stores just in-frame clones and leaves some out. The sample holds roughly 14,000 clones; around 70% are singletons and the top ten take 20%. The sample consisted of peripheral blood. These receptors came from a boy between 2 and 10 years old with active or convalescent COVID-19. The CDR3 runs from the conserved cysteine through the conserved F or W. A D gene is named only where the DNA matches it firmly. Clone size is given for some rows only: seen once, a few or many times, or a class if the clone is expanded.

D: -
size: -
J: TRBJ1-1
V: TRBV5-1
CDR3: CASSLVQGPVGTEAFF
DNA: TGCGCCAGCAGCTTGGTTCAGGGGCCGGTGGGCACTGAAGCTTTCTTT

D: -
size: few
J: TRBJ1-6
V: TRBV7-9
CDR3: CAGGDIRSPLHF
DNA: TGTGCCGGGGGGGACATACGTTCACCCCTCCACTTT

D: -
size: -
J: TRBJ2-7
V: TRBV9
CDR3: CASSPQGLYEQYF
DNA: TGTGCCAGCAGCCCTCAGGGACTCTACGAGCAGTACTTC

D: TRBD1
size: few
J: TRBJ1-3
V: TRBV7-2
CDR3: CASSLMIRGTSGNTIYF
DNA: TGTGCCAGCAGCCTCATGATCAGGGGGACTTCTGGAAACACCATATATTTT

D: -
size: -
J: TRBJ2-3
V: TRBV7-8
CDR3: CASSRPPVLTDTQYF
DNA: TGTGCCAGCAGCCGGCCCCCAGTCCTGACAGATACGCAGTATTTT

D: TRBD1
size: -
J: TRBJ1-1
V: TRBV18
CDR3: CASSSWTGKGNTEAFF
DNA: TGTGCCAGCTCATCCTGGACAGGGAAAGGGAACACTGAAGCTTTCTTT

D: -
size: -
J: TRBJ2-7
V: TRBV5-1
CDR3: CASSLGQPGYEQYF
DNA: TGCGCCAGCAGCCTGGGACAACCCGGCTACGAGCAGTACTTC

D: TRBD2
size: -
J: TRBJ2-1
V: TRBV7-9
CDR3: CASSYSGTNYNEQFF
DNA: TGTGCCAGCAGCTATAGCGGGACCAACTACAATGAGCAGTTCTTC

D: TRBD2
size: -
J: TRBJ2-1
V: TRBV6-2/TRBV6-3
CDR3: CASSYAGTRSPNKNEQFF
DNA: TGTGCCAGCAGTTACGCCGGGACTAGATCCCCAAACAAGAATGAGCAGTTCTTC

D: TRBD1
size: -
J: TRBJ1-5
V: TRBV28
CDR3: CASSLGQVGHQPQHF
DNA: TGTGCCAGCAGTTTGGGACAGGTGGGCCATCAGCCCCAGCATTTT

D: -
size: -
J: TRBJ2-3
V: TRBV7-9
CDR3: CASSLNRQQDTQYF
DNA: TGTGCCAGCAGCTTGAATCGACAGCAGGATACGCAGTATTTT

D: TRBD1
size: -
J: TRBJ1-1
V: TRBV18
CDR3: CASSLRPGQWYTEAFF
DNA: TGTGCCAGCTCGCTACGCCCGGGACAGTGGTACACTGAAGCTTTCTTT

D: -
size: once
J: TRBJ1-3
V: TRBV9
CDR3: CASSVDGRSGNTIYF
DNA: TGTGCCAGCAGCGTAGACGGTCGCTCTGGAAACACCATATATTTT

D: TRBD1
size: -
J: TRBJ2-7
V: TRBV7-2
CDR3: CASSPGQESSYEQYF
DNA: TGTGCCAGCAGCCCGGGACAGGAGAGCTCCTACGAGCAGTACTTC

D: -
size: -
J: TRBJ2-5
V: TRBV19
CDR3: CATGGHLWPQETQYF
DNA: TGTGCCACCGGGGGGCACCTATGGCCTCAAGAGACCCAGTACTTC

D: -
size: -
J: TRBJ2-3
V: TRBV29-1
CDR3: CSVEQNAADTQYF
DNA: TGCAGCGTTGAACAGAACGCAGCAGATACGCAGTATTTT

D: -
size: -
J: TRBJ2-7
V: TRBV6-5
CDR3: CASSRQARNYEQYF
DNA: TGTGCCAGCAGCCGACAGGCCCGCAACTACGAGCAGTACTTC

D: TRBD1
size: -
J: TRBJ1-3
V: TRBV6-5
CDR3: CASSQTDRSGNTIYF
DNA: TGTGCCAGCAGTCAGACGGACAGGTCCGGAAACACCATATATTTT

D: -
size: few
J: TRBJ1-1
V: TRBV11-1
CDR3: CASSLLGGYTEAFF
DNA: TGTGCCAGCAGCTTATTGGGGGGTTACACTGAAGCTTTCTTT